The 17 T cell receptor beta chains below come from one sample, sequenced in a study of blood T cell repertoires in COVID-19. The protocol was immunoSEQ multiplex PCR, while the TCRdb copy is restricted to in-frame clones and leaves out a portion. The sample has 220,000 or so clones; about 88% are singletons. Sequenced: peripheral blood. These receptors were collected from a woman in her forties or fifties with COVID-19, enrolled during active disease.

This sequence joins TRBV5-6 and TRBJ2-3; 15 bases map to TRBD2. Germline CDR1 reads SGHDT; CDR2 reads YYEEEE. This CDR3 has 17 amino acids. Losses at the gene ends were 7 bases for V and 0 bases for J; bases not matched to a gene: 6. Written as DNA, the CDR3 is TGTGCCAGCCTCGGACTAGCGGGGGGGCCCAGCACAGATACGCAGTATTTT. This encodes CASLGLAGGPSTDTQYF.

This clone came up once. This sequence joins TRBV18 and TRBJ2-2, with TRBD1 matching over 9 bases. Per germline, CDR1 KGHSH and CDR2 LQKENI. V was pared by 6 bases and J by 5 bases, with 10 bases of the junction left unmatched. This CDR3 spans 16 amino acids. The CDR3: CASSPGTGRRTGELFF. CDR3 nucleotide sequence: TGTGCCAGCTCTCCAGGGACAGGGAGAAGGACCGGGGAGCTGTTTTTT. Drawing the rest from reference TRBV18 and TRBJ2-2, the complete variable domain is NAGVMQNPRHLVRRRGQEARLRCSPMKGHSHVYWYRQLPEEGLKFMVYLQKENIIDESGMPKERFSAEFPKEGPSILRIQQVVRGDSAAYFCASSPGTGRRTGELFFGEGSRLTVL.

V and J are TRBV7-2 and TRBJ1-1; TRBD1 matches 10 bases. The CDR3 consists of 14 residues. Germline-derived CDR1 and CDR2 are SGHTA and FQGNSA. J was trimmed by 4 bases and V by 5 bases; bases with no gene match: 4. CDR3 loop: CASSPDRGLTEAFF. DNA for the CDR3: TGTGCCAGCAGCCCCGACAGGGGGCTCACTGAAGCTTTCTTT.

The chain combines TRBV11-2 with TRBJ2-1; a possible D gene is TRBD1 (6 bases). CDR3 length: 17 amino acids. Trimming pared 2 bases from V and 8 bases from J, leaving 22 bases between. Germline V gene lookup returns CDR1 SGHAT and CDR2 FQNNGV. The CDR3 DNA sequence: TGTGCCAGCAGCTTAACCTCTGGGGCAGGGGTTTACCATGAGCAGTTCTTC. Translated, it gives CASSLTSGAGVYHEQFF.

This CDR3 is CASGPPGLAGVEQFF. The CDR3 coding sequence is TGTGCTAGTGGTCCGCCGGGACTAGCGGGGGTCGAGCAGTTCTTC. The V and J genes are TRBV12-5 and TRBJ2-1; 14 positions agree with TRBD2. The CDR3 consists of 15 residues. Per germline, CDR1 LGHNT and CDR2 FRNRAP. V lost 5 bases to trimming and J lost 10 bases; unmatched junction nucleotides: 7.

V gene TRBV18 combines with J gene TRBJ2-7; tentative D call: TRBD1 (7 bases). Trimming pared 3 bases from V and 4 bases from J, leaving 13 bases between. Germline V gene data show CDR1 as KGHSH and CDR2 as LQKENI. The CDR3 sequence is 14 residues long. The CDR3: CASSPSAGGYEQYV. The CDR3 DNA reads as TGTGCCAGCTCACCCTCGGCAGGGGGGTACGAGCAGTACGTC.

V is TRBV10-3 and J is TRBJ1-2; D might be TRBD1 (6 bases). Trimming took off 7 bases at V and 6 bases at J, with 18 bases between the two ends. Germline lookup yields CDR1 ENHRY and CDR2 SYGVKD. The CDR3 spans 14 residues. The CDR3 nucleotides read TGTGCCATCAACCTAGCTAGGGGGTCCGATGGCTACACCTTC. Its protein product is CAINLARGSDGYTF.

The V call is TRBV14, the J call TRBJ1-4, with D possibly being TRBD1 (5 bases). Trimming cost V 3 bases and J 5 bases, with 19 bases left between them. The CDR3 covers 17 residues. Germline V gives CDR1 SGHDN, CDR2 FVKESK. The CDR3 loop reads CASSQRTGGLINEKLFF. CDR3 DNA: TGTGCCAGCAGCCAGAGGACGGGGGGGTTGATAAATGAAAAACTGTTTTTT.

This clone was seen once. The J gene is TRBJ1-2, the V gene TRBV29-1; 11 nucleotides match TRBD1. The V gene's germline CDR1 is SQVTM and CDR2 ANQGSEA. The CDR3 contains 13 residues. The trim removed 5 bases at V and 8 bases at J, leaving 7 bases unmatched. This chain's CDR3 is CSVPGQGVKGYTF. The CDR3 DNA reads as TGCAGCGTTCCGGGACAGGGGGTAAAGGGCTACACCTTC.

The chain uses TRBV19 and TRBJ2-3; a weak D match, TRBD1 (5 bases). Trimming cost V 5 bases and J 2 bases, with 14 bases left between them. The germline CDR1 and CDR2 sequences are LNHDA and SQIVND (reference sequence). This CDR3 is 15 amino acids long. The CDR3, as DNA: TGTGCCAGTAGTGGGGCAGATTTATTCACAGATACGCAGTATTTT. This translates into CASSGADLFTDTQYF. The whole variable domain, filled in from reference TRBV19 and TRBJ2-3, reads DGGITQSPKYLFRKEGQNVTLSCEQNLNHDAMYWYRQDPGQGLRLIYYSQIVNDFQKGDIAEGYSVSREKKESFPLTVTSAQKNPTAFYLCASSGADLFTDTQYFGPGTRLTVL.

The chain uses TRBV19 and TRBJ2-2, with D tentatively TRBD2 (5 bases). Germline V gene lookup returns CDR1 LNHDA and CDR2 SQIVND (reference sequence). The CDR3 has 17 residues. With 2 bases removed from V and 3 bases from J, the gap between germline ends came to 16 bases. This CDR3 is CASSIPGGLRDTGELFF. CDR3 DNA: TGTGCCAGTAGTATACCCGGAGGCCTCCGGGACACCGGGGAGCTGTTTTTT.

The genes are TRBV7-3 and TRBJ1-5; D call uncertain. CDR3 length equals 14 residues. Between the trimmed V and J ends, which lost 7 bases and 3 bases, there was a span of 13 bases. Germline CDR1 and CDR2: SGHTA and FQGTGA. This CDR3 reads CASIKRVANQPQHF. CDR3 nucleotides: TGTGCCAGCATCAAAAGAGTAGCCAATCAGCCCCAGCATTTT.

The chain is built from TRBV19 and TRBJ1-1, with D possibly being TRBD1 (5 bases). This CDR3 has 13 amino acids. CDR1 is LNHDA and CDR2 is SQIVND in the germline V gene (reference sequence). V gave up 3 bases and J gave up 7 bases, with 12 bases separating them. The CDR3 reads CASSIAGPIEAFF. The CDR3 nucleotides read TGTGCCAGTAGTATTGCAGGGCCGATTGAAGCTTTCTTT.

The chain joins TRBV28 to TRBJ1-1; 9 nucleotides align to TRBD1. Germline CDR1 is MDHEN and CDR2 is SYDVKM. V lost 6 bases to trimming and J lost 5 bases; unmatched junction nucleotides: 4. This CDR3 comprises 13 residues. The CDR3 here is CASRTGGGTEAFF. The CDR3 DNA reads TGTGCCAGCAGAACAGGGGGCGGAACTGAAGCTTTCTTT.

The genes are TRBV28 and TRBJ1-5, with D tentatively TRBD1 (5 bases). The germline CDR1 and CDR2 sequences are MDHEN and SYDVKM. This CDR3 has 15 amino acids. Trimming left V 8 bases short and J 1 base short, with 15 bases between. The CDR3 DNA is TGTGCCAGCCTCTGGGGGGTTGCAAGCAATCAGCCCCAGCATTTT. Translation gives CASLWGVASNQPQHF.

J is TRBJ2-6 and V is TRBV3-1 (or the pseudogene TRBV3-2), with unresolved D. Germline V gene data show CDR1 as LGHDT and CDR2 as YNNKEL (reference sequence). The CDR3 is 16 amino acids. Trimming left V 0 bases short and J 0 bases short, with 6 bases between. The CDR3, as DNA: TGTGCCAGCAGCCAAGATCGACTCTCTGGGGCCAACGTCCTGACTTTC. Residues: CASSQDRLSGANVLTF.

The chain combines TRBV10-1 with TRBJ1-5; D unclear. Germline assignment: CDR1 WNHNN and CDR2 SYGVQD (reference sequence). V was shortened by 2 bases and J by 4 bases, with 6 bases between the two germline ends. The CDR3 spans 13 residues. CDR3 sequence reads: CASSENGNQPQHF. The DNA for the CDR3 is TGCGCCAGCAGTGAGAACGGGAATCAGCCCCAGCATTTT.